What follows are 3 T cell receptor beta chains derived from one specimen sequenced in a study of blood T cell repertoires in COVID-19 (dated by TCRdb to the early 2020s). Library construction relied on the immunoSEQ multiplex PCR assay. The source is immuneACCESS, and TCRdb retained only in-frame sequences with V and J called. Part of the clones is not carried over; for the studies checked, unresolved V genes explain less than half of this, and the remainder is unexplained. Present in this sample are around 41,000 clones, around 88% of which were seen just once. The ten largest make up under 55% of the sample. The sample comprised peripheral blood. All receptors come from a woman of 80 years or more with active or convalescent COVID-19.

The chain carries TRBV11-3 and TRBJ2-3; D is unresolved. CDR1 is SGHNT, CDR2 YENEEA, per germline. With 2 bases removed from V and 4 bases from J, the gap between germline ends came to 13 bases. The CDR3 totals 15 residues. As DNA, the CDR3 is TGTGCCAGCAGCTTACGCCGTGGTTCGGCAGATACGCAGTATTTT. Protein sequence: CASSLRRGSADTQYF.

The rearrangement links TRBV28 to TRBJ1-2, with 10 bases fitting TRBD1. The CDR3 loop spans 16 amino acids. V trimming: 5 bases; J trimming: 3 bases; junction bases outside the gene matches: 9. Germline V gene data show CDR1 as MDHEN and CDR2 as SYDVKM. In nucleotides, the CDR3 is TGTGCCAGCAGTCCGCCCGGGACAGGGGCCCACTATGGCTACACCTTC. This codes for CASSPPGTGAHYGYTF.

The chain couples TRBV28 to TRBJ1-1, with TRBD1 matching 9 bases. The germline V gene encodes CDR1 MDHEN and CDR2 SYDVKM. V lost 3 bases, J lost 1 base, and 3 bases stayed unmatched. The CDR3 has 15 amino acids. CDR3 in amino acids: CASSLNRGRNTEAFF. The DNA of the CDR3 is TGTGCCAGCAGTTTGAACAGGGGGCGGAACACTGAAGCTTTCTTT.